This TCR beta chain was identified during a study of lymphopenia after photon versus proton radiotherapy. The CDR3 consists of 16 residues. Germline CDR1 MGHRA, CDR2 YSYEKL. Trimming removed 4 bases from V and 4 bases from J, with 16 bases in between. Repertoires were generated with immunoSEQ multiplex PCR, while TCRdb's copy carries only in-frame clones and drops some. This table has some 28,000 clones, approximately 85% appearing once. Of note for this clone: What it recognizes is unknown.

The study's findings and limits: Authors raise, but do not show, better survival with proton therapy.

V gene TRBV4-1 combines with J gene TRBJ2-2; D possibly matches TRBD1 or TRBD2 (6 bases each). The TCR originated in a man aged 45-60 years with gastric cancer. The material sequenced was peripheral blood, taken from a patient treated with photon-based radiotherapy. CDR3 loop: CASSPRGLTGTGELFF. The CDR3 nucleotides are TGCGCCAGCAGCCCCAGGGGACTGACGGGCACCGGGGAGCTGTTTTTT.